This TCR beta chain was obtained from a study of identical twins. Whole-study findings and limits: Out-of-frame alpha sequences shared by twins were enriched for low generation probability.

In regard to this clonotype: No antigen is known for it.

Per germline, CDR1 LGHDT and CDR2 YNNKEL (reference sequence). Trimming left V 2 bases short and J 6 bases short, with 11 bases between. This CDR3 region has 14 residues. TCRdb called the 5' RACE reads again in MiXCR, with one record for every CDR3 protein. This table has around 1.7 million distinct CDR3 sequences, 25% to 35% appearing once. The specimen was cord blood. The gene calls are TRBV3-1 and TRBJ2-1; possible D gene TRBD2, 5 bases. The receptor was derived from a newborn girl in good health. The CDR3: CASSQREPINEQFF. DNA of the CDR3: TGTGCCAGCAGCCAAAGGGAGCCAATCAATGAGCAGTTCTTC.